This is a list of T cell receptor beta chains from one sample in a study of blood T cell repertoires in COVID-19. Sequencing used immunoSEQ multiplex PCR; TCRdb keeps in-frame clones, though not all of them. The sample has about 110,000 clones, about 85% seen once. The material sequenced was peripheral blood. Receptor source: a human donor in a cohort sampled during active COVID-19. Both conserved end residues are part of each CDR3.

>TRBJ1-2|TRBV3-1/TRBV3-2
CASSQDSYGYTF
>TRBJ2-3|TRBV19
CAGLWRGRADTQYF
>TRBJ1-2|TRBV28
CASSTGGTGYGYTF
>TRBJ2-2|TRBV19
CASSSPLSATVTGELFF
>TRBJ1-2|TRBV18
CASSPRLRKGVAGYTF
>TRBJ2-2|TRBV7-9
CASSRRGQAGELFF
>TRBJ2-1|TRBV7-8
CASSRTSGEQFF
>TRBJ2-1|TRBV6-4
CASSDDPSGSYEQFF
>TRBJ2-2|TRBV11-2
CASSFSLTSGSGTGELFF
>TRBJ2-7|TRBV24-1
CATNLPGQSSPYEQYF
>TRBJ1-1|TRBV7-9
CASSLPQTGGVNTEAFF
>TRBJ2-5|TRBV6-5
CASESGWQETQYF
>TRBJ2-1|TRBV19
CASSSGDPYNEQFF
>TRBJ1-2|TRBV12-5
CASGKSGQGGYGYTF
>TRBJ2-7|TRBV11-2
CASSPLRRESSYEQYF
>TRBJ1-5|TRBV6-2/TRBV6-3
CASSLQGSSAQHF
>TRBJ2-5|TRBV28
CASSLSGQGGQETQYF
>TRBJ2-7|TRBV7-9
CASSSQGYEQYF
>TRBJ2-7|TRBV7-2
CASSPYGGGRAEQYF
>TRBJ1-4|TRBV18
CASSPPVNVETANEKLFF
>TRBJ2-7|TRBV3-1/TRBV3-2
CASSPGTGYHEQYF
>TRBJ1-3|TRBV9
CASSAEGQSSGNTIYF
>TRBJ2-7|TRBV5-1
CASSLASAQAYEQYF
>TRBJ2-1|TRBV30
CAWSVRSSGGKVFF
>TRBJ1-1|TRBV5-8
CASSIAWGGEAEAFF
>TRBJ1-2|TRBV12-3/TRBV12-4
CASSPEITRGYTF
>TRBJ1-2|TRBV19
CASSMADGLYGYTF
>TRBJ2-1|TRBV5-1
CASSLMIAGGNEQFF
>TRBJ1-4|TRBV5-1
CASSPGNEKLFF
>TRBJ1-1|TRBV5-4
CASSLLSNTEAFF
>TRBJ2-1|TRBV2
CASTRQSYYNEQFF
>TRBJ1-1|TRBV5-1
CASSLGPGHTEAFF
>TRBJ1-4|TRBV7-8
CASSLIIRPGGFIRSEKLFF
>TRBJ2-7|TRBV7-9
CASSLKGQGTYEQYF
>TRBJ1-1|TRBV4-2
CASSQDLTGGRKAFF
>TRBJ1-1|TRBV5-4
CASSFVSGGETEAFF
>TRBJ2-7|TRBV7-3
CASSFSGTSGEQYF
>TRBJ2-5|TRBV10-2
CASRIPRGETQYF
>TRBJ2-1|TRBV10-2
CASSERLANEQFF
>TRBJ2-7|TRBV5-5
CASSLISGTTSYEQYF
>TRBJ2-3|TRBV29-1
CSVTQGAGDTQYF
>TRBJ1-1|TRBV6-5
CASSTRQGRAFF
>TRBJ2-7|TRBV27
CASSPPPDTTYEQYF